A selection of T cell receptor beta chains follows, all from one sample in a study of T cell responses to AZD1222 COVID-19 vaccine. The protocol was immunoSEQ multiplex PCR, while the TCRdb copy is restricted to in-frame clones and leaves out a portion. The sample lists some 150,000 clones, just over 85% occurring once. Sequences were derived from peripheral blood, sampled 28 days after the second AZD1222 dose. These receptors all stem from an adult who received the AZD1222 COVID-19 vaccine. Each CDR3 is given with its conserved first and last residue. D genes are given only for firm matches. Clone size is not always given. Where it is, it says once, few, many or a class for expanded clones.

v_call	d_call	j_call	clone_size	cdr3_nt	cdr3_aa
TRBV7-2	NA	TRBJ1-3	NA	TGTGCCAGCAGCTTAGACAGGACCCAAAACACCATATATTTT	CASSLDRTQNTIYF
TRBV5-1	NA	TRBJ2-5	NA	TGCGCCAGCAGCTTGGGTGGGACTGGGGAGACCCAGTACTTC	CASSLGGTGETQYF
TRBV2	TRBD1	TRBJ2-3	NA	TGTGCCAGCAATGTACAGGGGGTTGGAGATACGCAGTATTTT	CASNVQGVGDTQYF
TRBV7-6	TRBD1	TRBJ2-5	NA	TGTGCCAGCAGCTCGACAATGGACAGGGTGAGGGAGACCCAGTACTTC	CASSSTMDRVRETQYF
TRBV29-1	TRBD1	TRBJ1-1	NA	TGCAGCTCTAGAGGACAGGTGAACACTGAAGCTTTCTTT	CSSRGQVNTEAFF
TRBV5-8	NA	TRBJ1-1	NA	TGTGCCAGCAGCTGGGTCGGCACCAACACTGAAGCTTTCTTT	CASSWVGTNTEAFF
TRBV5-6	NA	TRBJ1-4	NA	TGTGCCAGCAGCTTGAGGGGAGAGGGGGATGAAAAACTGTTTTTT	CASSLRGEGDEKLFF
TRBV7-9	NA	TRBJ1-2	NA	TGTGCCAGCAGCCACGCGACAACCGGCTGGGGCTATGGCTACACCTTC	CASSHATTGWGYGYTF
TRBV7-7	NA	TRBJ2-2	NA	TGTGCCAGCAGCTCCGTTCGGGGGAACACCGGGGAGCTGTTTTTT	CASSSVRGNTGELFF
TRBV9	NA	TRBJ2-5	once	TGTGCCAGCAGCGTAGGACCTCCCCCAGAGACCCAGTACTTC	CASSVGPPPETQYF
TRBV7-9	TRBD1	TRBJ1-4	NA	TGTGCCAGCAGCTTAGCCACGACAGGGGGAAAAGAGTTAGGAAAACTGTTTTTT	CASSLATTGGKELGKLFF
TRBV6-1	NA	TRBJ1-2	once	TGTGCCAGCAGTGACCCAGGGGTTGGCTATGGCTACACCTTC	CASSDPGVGYGYTF
TRBV7-9	NA	TRBJ1-6	NA	TGTGCCAGCAGCTTAGGAGAGTCACCCCTCCACTTT	CASSLGESPLHF
TRBV12-3/TRBV12-4	TRBD1	TRBJ1-1	once	TGTGCCAGCACCGGGGACAGTGAAGCTTTCTTT	CASTGDSEAFF
TRBV27	NA	TRBJ2-1	NA	TGTGCCAGCAGTTTAGGCGGAGGTGAGCAGTTCTTC	CASSLGGGEQFF
TRBV11-2	NA	TRBJ1-2	NA	TGTGCCAGCAGCTTAGTACAGGGAGATGGCTACACCTTC	CASSLVQGDGYTF
TRBV25-1	TRBD1	TRBJ1-2	NA	TGTGCCAGCAGTTTAGGGACAGGGTGGTATGGCTACACCTTC	CASSLGTGWYGYTF
TRBV30	NA	TRBJ1-1	NA	TGTGCCTGGAGTGTTGACGTGGGGGTCACTGAAGCTTTCTTT	CAWSVDVGVTEAFF
TRBV4-2	NA	TRBJ1-3	NA	TGTGCCAGCAGCCAAGATCGGGGAAACACCATATATTTT	CASSQDRGNTIYF
TRBV19	TRBD1	TRBJ1-2	NA	TGTGCCAGTAGCCCTAGGGGACAGGGGGCAAAGAATGGCTACACCTTC	CASSPRGQGAKNGYTF